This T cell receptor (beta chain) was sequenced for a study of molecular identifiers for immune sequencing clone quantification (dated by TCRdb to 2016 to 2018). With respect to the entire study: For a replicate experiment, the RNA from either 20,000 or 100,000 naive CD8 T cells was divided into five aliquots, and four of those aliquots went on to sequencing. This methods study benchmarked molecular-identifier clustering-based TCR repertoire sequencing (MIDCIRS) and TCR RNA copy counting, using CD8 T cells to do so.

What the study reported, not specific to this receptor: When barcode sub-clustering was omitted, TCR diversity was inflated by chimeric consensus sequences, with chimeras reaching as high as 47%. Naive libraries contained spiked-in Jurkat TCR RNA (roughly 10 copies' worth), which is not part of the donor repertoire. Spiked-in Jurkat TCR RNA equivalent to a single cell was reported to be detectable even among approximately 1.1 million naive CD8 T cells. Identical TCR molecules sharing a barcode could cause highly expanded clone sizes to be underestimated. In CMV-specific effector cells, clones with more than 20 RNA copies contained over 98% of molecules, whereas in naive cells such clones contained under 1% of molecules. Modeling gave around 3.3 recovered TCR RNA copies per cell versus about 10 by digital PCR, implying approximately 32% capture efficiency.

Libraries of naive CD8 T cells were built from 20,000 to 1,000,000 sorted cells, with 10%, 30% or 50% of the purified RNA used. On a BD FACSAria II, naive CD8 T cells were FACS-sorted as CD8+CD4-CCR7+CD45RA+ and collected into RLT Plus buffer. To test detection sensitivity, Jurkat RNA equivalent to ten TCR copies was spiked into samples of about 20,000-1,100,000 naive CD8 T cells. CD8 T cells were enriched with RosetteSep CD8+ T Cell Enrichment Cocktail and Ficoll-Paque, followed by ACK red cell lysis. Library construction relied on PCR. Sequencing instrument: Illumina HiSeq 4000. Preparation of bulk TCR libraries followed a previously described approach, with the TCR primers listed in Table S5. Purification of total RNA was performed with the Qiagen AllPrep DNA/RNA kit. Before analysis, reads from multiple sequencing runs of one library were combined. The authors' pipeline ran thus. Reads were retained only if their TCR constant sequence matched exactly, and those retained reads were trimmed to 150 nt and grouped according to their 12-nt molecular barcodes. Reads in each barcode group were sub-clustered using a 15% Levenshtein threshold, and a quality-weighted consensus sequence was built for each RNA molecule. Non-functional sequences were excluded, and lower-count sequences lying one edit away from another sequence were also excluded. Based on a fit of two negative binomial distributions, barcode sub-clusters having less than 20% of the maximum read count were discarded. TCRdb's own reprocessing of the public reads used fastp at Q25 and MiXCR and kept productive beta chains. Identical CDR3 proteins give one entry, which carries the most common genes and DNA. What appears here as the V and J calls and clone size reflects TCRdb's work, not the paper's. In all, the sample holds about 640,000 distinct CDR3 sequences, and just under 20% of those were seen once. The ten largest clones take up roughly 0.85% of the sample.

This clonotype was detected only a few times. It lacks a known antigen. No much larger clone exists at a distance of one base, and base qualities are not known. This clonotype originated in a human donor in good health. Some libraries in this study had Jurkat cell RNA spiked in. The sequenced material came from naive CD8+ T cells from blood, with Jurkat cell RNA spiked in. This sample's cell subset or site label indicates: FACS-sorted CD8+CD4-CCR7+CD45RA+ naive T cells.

Read as DNA, the sequence is TGTGCCAGCAGTGAAGCAGGGAAGGATGAAAAACTGTTTTTT. It translates to CASSEAGKDEKLFF. In this chain, TRBV12-3 or TRBV12-4 is recombined with TRBJ1-4, and possibly TRBD1, on 5 matching bases. Measured from the cysteine to the phenylalanine, the CDR3 is 14 residues long. Kept here is only the CDR3 DNA, which spans 42 bases and is read in frame from base 1. V loses 5 bases, J loses 6 bases, and the germline ends lie 13 bases apart.